This record covers a single T cell receptor beta chain. The CDR3 length is 16 residues. Germline trimming cut 4 bases from V and 0 bases from J; bases unmatched to any gene: 2. The germline V gene encodes CDR1 SGHRS and CDR2 YFSETQ. These data originate in a study of T-cell reconstitution after alpha-beta-depleted transplantation in children. Unique molecular identifiers tagged the TCRbeta library. Each CDR3 protein is one row after TCRdb ran MiXCR on the PCR reads. The sample holds 380,000 or so distinct CDR3 sequences, more than 10% seen once. The chain employs TRBV5-1 and TRBJ2-2; 11 bases are shared with TRBD2. The sample here was PBMCs, taken from the stem cell graft. This clonotype was sampled from a human donor who donated a stem cell graft to a child with Fanconi anemia. The DNA of the CDR3 is TGCGCCAGCAGCGCTAGCGGGGGGCCGAACACCGGGGAGCTGTTTTTT. This encodes CASSASGGPNTGELFF.